Shown below are 20 T cell receptor beta chains from a single sample sequenced in a study of identifying expanded T cells in peripheral blood. Libraries were prepared by immunoSEQ multiplex PCR; TCRdb keeps only in-frame clonotypes and omits some of them. In the table there are about 90,000 clones, approximately 88% of which are singletons. The sample taken for sequencing was blood. Every receptor here comes from a person aged 18 to 75 in good health.

The rearrangement links TRBV19 to TRBJ2-2, with unresolved D. V was cut by 1 base and J by 1 base, with 7 bases left in between. The germline V gene encodes CDR1 LNHDA and CDR2 SQIVND (reference sequence). The CDR3 runs 15 residues. As DNA, the CDR3 is TGTGCCAGTAGTATAGGGAGAATGAACACCGGGGAGCTGTTTTTT. It specifies CASSIGRMNTGELFF.

The chain couples TRBV28 to TRBJ2-7; TRBD2 matches at 9 bases. The length of the CDR3 is 16 residues. Germline-derived CDR1 and CDR2 are MDHEN and SYDVKM. V gave up 6 bases and J gave up 0 bases; unmatched junction bases: 9. The CDR3 DNA sequence: TGTGCCAGCAGCGTAAGGGCGGGAGGGTACTCCTACGAGCAGTACTTC. Translation: CASSVRAGGYSYEQYF.

The chain uses TRBV7-9 and TRBJ2-3; D gene ambiguous. The CDR3 has 16 residues. Germline V lookup: CDR1 SEHNR, CDR2 FQNEAQ (reference sequence). The ends were cut back, 1 base at V and 0 bases at J, with 11 bases in the middle. The DNA for the CDR3 is TGTGCCAGCAGCTTAGGAGCAGGCTCCAGCACAGATACGCAGTATTTT. Protein product: CASSLGAGSSTDTQYF.

The J gene is TRBJ2-2, the V gene TRBV2; no clear D. This CDR3 comprises 13 residues. Between the trimmed V and J ends, which lost 6 bases and 3 bases, there was a span of 8 bases. In germline, CDR1 is SNHLY, CDR2 FYNNEI. CDR3 bases: TGTGCCAGCAGCGCTCAGGACACCGGGGAGCTGTTTTTT. This encodes CASSAQDTGELFF.

This clone was picked up many times. J is TRBJ1-2 and V is TRBV5-1, with no clear D. Trimming left V 6 bases short and J 3 bases short, with 15 bases between. The CDR3 length is 14 residues. Germline V gene data show CDR1 as SGHRS and CDR2 as YFSETQ. This CDR3 reads CASNPGRGDYGYTF. The CDR3 bases are TGCGCCAGCAACCCCGGACGCGGGGACTATGGCTACACCTTC.

The chain combines TRBV18 with TRBJ1-1; 7 nucleotides match TRBD1. This CDR3 is built from 13 residues. The germline gives CDR1 KGHSH, CDR2 LQKENI. Losses at the gene ends were 3 bases for V and 3 bases for J; bases not matched to a gene: 1. The CDR3 DNA follows: TGTGCCAGCTCACCCGACAGGGACACTGAAGCTTTCTTT. This translates into CASSPDRDTEAFF.

This clone has a single count. The V gene is TRBV2, the J gene TRBJ2-6; D uncertain. The V and J ends lost 1 base and 4 bases respectively, with 8 bases between them. CDR3 length equals 15 residues. CDR1 and CDR2 (germline): SNHLY, FYNNEI. CDR3 region: CASSEVSTGANVLTF. CDR3 nucleotide sequence: TGTGCCAGCAGTGAAGTCTCAACGGGGGCCAACGTCCTGACTTTC.

This chain connects TRBV5-4 to TRBJ2-7, with TRBD1 identical over 8 bases. From germline, CDR1 is SGHNT and CDR2 YYREEE (reference sequence). V lost 2 bases, J lost 6 bases, and 10 bases stayed unmatched. The CDR3 is made up of 15 amino acids. CDR3 sequence (DNA): TGTGCCAGCAGCTTTCCACAGGGGGTGGTGGGCGAGCAGTACTTC. Residues: CASSFPQGVVGEQYF.

The chain combines TRBV7-3 with TRBJ1-2; 8 bases are shared with TRBD1. V was pared by 8 bases and J by 4 bases, with 9 bases of the junction left unmatched. CDR3 size: 14 residues. Germline values: CDR1 SGHTA, CDR2 FQGTGA. The CDR3 bases are TGTGCCAGCCCGGGACAGGTAGTATCCTATGGCTACACCTTC. This gives the protein CASPGQVVSYGYTF. Using reference TRBV7-3 and TRBJ1-2 for the parts outside the CDR3, the full variable domain is GAGVSQTPSNKVTEKGKYVELRCDPISGHTALYWYRQSLGQGPEFLIYFQGTGAADDSGLPNDRFFAVRPEGSVSTLKIQRTERGDSAVYLCASPGQVVSYGYTFGSGTRLTVV.

CDR3 amino acids: CASSHDYPGGVGSTEAFF. Here the CDR3 DNA reads TGCGCCAGCAGCCACGACTATCCCGGGGGGGTTGGTAGCACTGAAGCTTTCTTT. The chain recombines TRBV4-3 with TRBJ1-1; D is possibly TRBD1 (5 bases). Trimming pared 3 bases from V and 4 bases from J, leaving 24 bases between. Germline values: CDR1 LGHNA, CDR2 YSLEER. The CDR3 consists of 18 residues.

V is TRBV14 and J is TRBJ1-1, with 9 nucleotides matching TRBD1. The CDR3 is made up of 14 amino acids. CDR1 and CDR2 (germline): SGHDN, FVKESK. With V trimmed by 6 bases and J by 4 bases, 6 bases remained unmatched. This CDR3 is CASRRTGESTEAFF. The DNA for the CDR3 is TGTGCCAGCAGGAGGACAGGGGAGAGCACTGAAGCTTTCTTT. The full variable domain, in which reference TRBV14 and TRBJ1-1 provide the parts outside the CDR3, is EAGVTQFPSHSVIEKGQTVTLRCDPISGHDNLYWYRRVMGKEIKFLLHFVKESKQDESGMPNNRFLAERTGGTYSTLKVQPAELEDSGVYFCASRRTGESTEAFFGQGTRLTVV.

The V call is TRBV11-3, the J call TRBJ1-1; 9 nucleotides line up with TRBD1. Unmatched junction bases numbered 3, after V lost 2 bases and J lost 8 bases. The CDR3 totals 13 residues. CDR1 SGHNT and CDR2 YENEEA come from the germline V gene. DNA for the CDR3: TGTGCCAGCAGCTTAACAGGGGGCGCCGAAGCTTTCTTT. Translated: CASSLTGGAEAFF.

This clone has just a few counts. The V and J genes are TRBV9 and TRBJ2-7; TRBD1 is a possible D gene (6 bases). Germline-derived CDR1 and CDR2 are SGDLS and YYNGEE. V dropped 4 bases and J dropped 3 bases, with 14 bases sitting between them. The CDR3 length is 14 residues. Here the CDR3 DNA reads TGTGCCAGCAGCCCAGCAGGACAGCGCTACGAGCAGTACTTC. Translation: CASSPAGQRYEQYF.

The chain is built from TRBV7-9 and TRBJ1-2, with D unclear. Germline V gene lookup returns CDR1 SEHNR and CDR2 FQNEAQ (reference sequence). With 0 bases removed from V and 5 bases from J, the gap between germline ends came to 7 bases. CDR3 length equals 13 residues. The CDR3 loop is CASSLAIRYGYTF. The CDR3 coding sequence is TGTGCCAGCAGCTTAGCCATTCGTTATGGCTACACCTTC.

The chain recombines TRBV5-6 with TRBJ1-5; D is perhaps TRBD1 (5 bases). The germline V gene has CDR1 SGHDT and CDR2 YYEEEE. There are 15 residues in the CDR3. Deletions cut 1 base from V and 1 base from J, with 9 bases between. CDR3 in DNA: TGTGCCAGCAGCTTGACAGGTTCGAGCAATCAGCCCCAGCATTTT. Translating it yields CASSLTGSSNQPQHF.

This chain links TRBV29-1 with TRBJ1-2, with D uncertain. Trimming cost V 6 bases and J 4 bases, with 12 bases left between them. The germline gives CDR1 SQVTM, CDR2 ANQGSEA. The CDR3 is 12 amino acids. CDR3 sequence: CSVPGVSYGYTF. The DNA of the CDR3 is TGCAGCGTCCCCGGGGTGTCCTATGGCTACACCTTC.

This clone was detected only once. This sequence joins TRBV7-9 and TRBJ2-7, with D uncertain. There are 14 residues in the CDR3. V gave up 4 bases and J gave up 3 bases, with 13 bases separating them. Germline V gene sequence: CDR1 SEHNR, CDR2 FQNEAQ (reference sequence). The chain's CDR3 is CASSSTGSLYEQYF. For the CDR3, the DNA is TGTGCCAGCAGCTCTACTGGGTCCCTCTACGAGCAGTACTTC.

V gene TRBV4-1 combines with J gene TRBJ2-7; the D is unclear. CDR1 and CDR2 (germline): MGHRA, YSYEKL. This CDR3 region has 13 residues. Trimming pared 1 base from V and 1 base from J, leaving 5 bases between. DNA of the CDR3: TGCGCCAGCAGCCAAGGGATTTCCTACGAGCAGTACTTC. Protein sequence: CASSQGISYEQYF.

The J gene is TRBJ2-7, the V gene TRBV6-5; 11 bases line up with TRBD1. Per germline, CDR1 MNHEY and CDR2 SVGAGI. Trimming at V came to 6 bases and at J to 6 bases, leaving 10 bases not matched to a gene. The CDR3 runs to 15 residues. CDR3 sequence reads: CASRPEDRGRREQYF. CDR3 DNA: TGTGCCAGCAGACCCGAGGACAGGGGGCGGCGCGAGCAGTACTTC.

The chain couples TRBV9 to TRBJ1-2; 8 bases map to TRBD1. Per the germline V gene, CDR1 is SGDLS and CDR2 is YYNGEE. Losses at the gene ends were 1 base for V and 4 bases for J; bases not matched to a gene: 9. This CDR3 region has 16 residues. The CDR3 protein is CASSVFFSTGGYGYTF. CDR3 nucleotide sequence: TGTGCCAGCAGCGTATTTTTTTCTACAGGGGGCTATGGCTACACCTTC.